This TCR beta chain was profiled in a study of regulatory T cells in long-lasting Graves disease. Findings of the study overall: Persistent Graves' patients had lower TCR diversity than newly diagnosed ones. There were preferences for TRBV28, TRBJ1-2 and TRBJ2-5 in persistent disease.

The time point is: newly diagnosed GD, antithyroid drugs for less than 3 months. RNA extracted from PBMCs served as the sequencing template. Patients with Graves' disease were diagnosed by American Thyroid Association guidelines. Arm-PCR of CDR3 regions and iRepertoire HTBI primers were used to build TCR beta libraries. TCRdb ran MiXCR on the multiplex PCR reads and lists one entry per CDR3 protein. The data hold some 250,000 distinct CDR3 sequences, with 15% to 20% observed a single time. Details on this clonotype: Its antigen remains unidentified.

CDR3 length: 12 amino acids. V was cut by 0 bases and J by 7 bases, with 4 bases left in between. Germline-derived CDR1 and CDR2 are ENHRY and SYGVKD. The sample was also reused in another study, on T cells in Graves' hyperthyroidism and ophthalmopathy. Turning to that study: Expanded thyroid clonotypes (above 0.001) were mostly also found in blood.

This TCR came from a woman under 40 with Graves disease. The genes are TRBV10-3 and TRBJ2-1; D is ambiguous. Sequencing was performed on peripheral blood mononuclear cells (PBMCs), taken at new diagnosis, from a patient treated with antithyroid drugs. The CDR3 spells CAISESGNEQFF. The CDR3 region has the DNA TGTGCCATCAGTGAGTCAGGTAATGAGCAGTTCTTC.